This is a list of T cell receptor beta chains from one sample in a study of Ad26.COV2.S vaccination and SARS-CoV-2 variants. The repertoire was sequenced with immunoSEQ multiplex PCR; TCRdb's copy has only in-frame clones and lacks some. Counted here are more than 300,000 clones, 85% occurring once; the ten biggest clones make up 2% to 2.5%. The specimen comprised peripheral blood, sampled in a trial of Ad26.COV2.S vaccine versus placebo. The receptors were gathered from a person aged 18-65 years who received the Ad26.COV2.S COVID-19 vaccine or a placebo. The CDR3 runs from the conserved cysteine through the conserved F or W. D genes are given only for firm matches. Clone sizes are given selectively: once, few, many, or a class where the clone is expanded.

clone_size j_call v_call d_call cdr3_nt cdr3_aa
. TRBJ2-5 TRBV29-1 TRBD1 TGCAGCGTTTCCGACAGGGGGACCCAAGAGACCCAGTACTTC CSVSDRGTQETQYF
. TRBJ1-2 TRBV2 . TGTGCCAGCAGTGGGGACTGGGGTGACTACACCTTC CASSGDWGDYTF
. TRBJ2-4 TRBV6-2/TRBV6-3 . TGTGCCAGCAGTCCAGGAAAACAAGTAGCCAAAAACATTCAGTACTTC CASSPGKQVAKNIQYF
. TRBJ2-7 TRBV9 TRBD1 TGTGCCAGCAGCGTAGAGGGACAGGAATACTACGAGCAGTACTTC CASSVEGQEYYEQYF
. TRBJ1-2 TRBV28 . TGTGCCAGCAGCAGCCCCTCCTTCCGCCCGAAAAACTATGGCTACACCTTC CASSSPSFRPKNYGYTF
. TRBJ1-1 TRBV10-3 TRBD1 TGTGCCATCAGCCTCGGGACAGTACACGCTGAAGCTTTCTTT CAISLGTVHAEAFF
. TRBJ2-3 TRBV7-7 TRBD2 TGTGCTAGCAGCTCTAGCGGGGGGGCGACAGATACGCAGTATTTT CASSSSGGATDTQYF
. TRBJ2-2 TRBV5-1 . TGCGCCAGCAGCTTGGGGAGACTCAACACCGGGGAGCTGTTTTTT CASSLGRLNTGELFF
. TRBJ2-7 TRBV7-6 . TGTGCCAGCAGCTGGGGGGCGGGCTACGAGCAGTACTTC CASSWGAGYEQYF
. TRBJ1-1 TRBV18 TRBD1 TGTGCCAGCTCACGCAATGGACAGGGAGTAGGGACTGAAGCTTTCTTT CASSRNGQGVGTEAFF
. TRBJ1-1 TRBV25-1 . TGTGCCAGCAGTGAACTCGGGCTGATTAAACCGAACACTGAAGCTTTCTTT CASSELGLIKPNTEAFF
. TRBJ2-5 TRBV12-3/TRBV12-4 TRBD2 TGTGCCAGCAGACCGGGGGGAGAGACCCAGTACTTC CASRPGGETQYF
. TRBJ2-1 TRBV5-1 TRBD2 TGCGCCAGCAGCCTAGATCCAGTAGCGGGGGGGAACAATGAGCAGTTCTTC CASSLDPVAGGNNEQFF
. TRBJ1-5 TRBV19 TRBD1 TGTGCCAGTATCCCAGGGGGCGGGACAGGGTTTTTTGCAAGCAATCAGCCCCAGCATTTT CASIPGGGTGFFASNQPQHF
. TRBJ1-2 TRBV2 TRBD1 TGTGCCAGCAGCTTAAAACAGGGGCATGGTGGCTACACCTTC CASSLKQGHGGYTF
. TRBJ1-1 TRBV3-1/TRBV3-2 . TGTGCCAGCAGCCAACACACGAACACTGAAGCTTTCTTT CASSQHTNTEAFF
. TRBJ1-2 TRBV11-2 . TGTGCCAGCAGCTTAGGGGTCGACGCGGGCTACACCTTC CASSLGVDAGYTF
. TRBJ1-6 TRBV28 . TGTGCCAGCAGAGAGTGGGGGGTAAGCTCCTATAATTCACCCCTCCACTTT CASREWGVSSYNSPLHF
once TRBJ1-6 TRBV7-9 TRBD1 TGTGCCAGCAGCTTACACAGGGGGCTAGGTTCACCCCTCCACTTT CASSLHRGLGSPLHF
. TRBJ2-7 TRBV6-5 . TGTGCCAGCAGTTACTCTCGACAGCTCTACGAGCAGTACTTC CASSYSRQLYEQYF
few TRBJ2-1 TRBV2 TRBD1 TGTGCCAGCAGTACGACAGGGAAGAATGAGCAGTTCTTC CASSTTGKNEQFF
. TRBJ1-2 TRBV3-1/TRBV3-2 . TGTGCCAGCGGGGGGAGCTTATACTATGGCTACACCTTC CASGGSLYYGYTF
. TRBJ2-1 TRBV28 . TGTGCCAGCAGGCACAGGACGAGAAGCTCCTACAATGAGCAGTTCTTC CASRHRTRSSYNEQFF
. TRBJ1-1 TRBV4-1 TRBD1 TGCGCCAGCAGCCAAGGTTATGAGGTTAGGACAGGATCGTGGACTGAAGCTTTCTTT CASSQGYEVRTGSWTEAFF
once TRBJ2-7 TRBV5-1 . TGCGCCAGCAGCTCTGGGACACTAACCTACGAGCAGTACTTC CASSSGTLTYEQYF
. TRBJ2-7 TRBV10-3 TRBD1 TGTGCCATCAGACAGGGGGCGCAGGGCGAGCAGTACTTC CAIRQGAQGEQYF
. TRBJ2-3 TRBV7-6 TRBD1 TGTGCCAGCAGCCCTTCCGGGACAGACACAGATACGCAGTATTTT CASSPSGTDTDTQYF
. TRBJ2-3 TRBV5-1 TRBD1 TGCGCCAGCAGCTCGACAGGGGCTGGAGATACGCAGTATTTT CASSSTGAGDTQYF
. TRBJ1-2 TRBV7-9 TRBD1 TGTGCCAGCAGCATAAACAGGGGAAGCGGCTACACCTTC CASSINRGSGYTF
. TRBJ1-4 TRBV5-8 . TGTGCCAGCAGCTTGGGGCTGACAGGTTTTTCGACCGCAACTAATGAAAAACTGTTTTTT CASSLGLTGFSTATNEKLFF
. TRBJ1-2 TRBV7-9 TRBD1 TGTGCCAGCAGCTTAGTGGACAGGGGGATGGGCTACACCTTC CASSLVDRGMGYTF
. TRBJ2-2 TRBV29-1 . TGCAGCGGGAGGACGGCCGCGAACACCGGGGAGCTGTTTTTT CSGRTAANTGELFF
. TRBJ1-2 TRBV19 . TGTGCCAGTAGTAACCGGGGATTGAACTATGGCTACACCTTC CASSNRGLNYGYTF
. TRBJ1-2 TRBV18 TRBD1 TGTGCCAGCTCACCACTCGGGACAGGCGGATATGGCTACACCTTC CASSPLGTGGYGYTF
. TRBJ2-5 TRBV3-1/TRBV3-2 TRBD2 TGTGCCAGCAGCCAAGGCCTAAAACCTGCGGGGGGGCCGAAGACCCAGTACTTC CASSQGLKPAGGPKTQYF
. TRBJ2-7 TRBV2 . TGTGCCAGCAAACAAACAGGGAGTTCTGTATACGAGCAGTACTTC CASKQTGSSVYEQYF
once TRBJ2-1 TRBV6-5 . TGTGCCAGCAGGCCCCCAGATCACAATGAGCAGTTCTTC CASRPPDHNEQFF